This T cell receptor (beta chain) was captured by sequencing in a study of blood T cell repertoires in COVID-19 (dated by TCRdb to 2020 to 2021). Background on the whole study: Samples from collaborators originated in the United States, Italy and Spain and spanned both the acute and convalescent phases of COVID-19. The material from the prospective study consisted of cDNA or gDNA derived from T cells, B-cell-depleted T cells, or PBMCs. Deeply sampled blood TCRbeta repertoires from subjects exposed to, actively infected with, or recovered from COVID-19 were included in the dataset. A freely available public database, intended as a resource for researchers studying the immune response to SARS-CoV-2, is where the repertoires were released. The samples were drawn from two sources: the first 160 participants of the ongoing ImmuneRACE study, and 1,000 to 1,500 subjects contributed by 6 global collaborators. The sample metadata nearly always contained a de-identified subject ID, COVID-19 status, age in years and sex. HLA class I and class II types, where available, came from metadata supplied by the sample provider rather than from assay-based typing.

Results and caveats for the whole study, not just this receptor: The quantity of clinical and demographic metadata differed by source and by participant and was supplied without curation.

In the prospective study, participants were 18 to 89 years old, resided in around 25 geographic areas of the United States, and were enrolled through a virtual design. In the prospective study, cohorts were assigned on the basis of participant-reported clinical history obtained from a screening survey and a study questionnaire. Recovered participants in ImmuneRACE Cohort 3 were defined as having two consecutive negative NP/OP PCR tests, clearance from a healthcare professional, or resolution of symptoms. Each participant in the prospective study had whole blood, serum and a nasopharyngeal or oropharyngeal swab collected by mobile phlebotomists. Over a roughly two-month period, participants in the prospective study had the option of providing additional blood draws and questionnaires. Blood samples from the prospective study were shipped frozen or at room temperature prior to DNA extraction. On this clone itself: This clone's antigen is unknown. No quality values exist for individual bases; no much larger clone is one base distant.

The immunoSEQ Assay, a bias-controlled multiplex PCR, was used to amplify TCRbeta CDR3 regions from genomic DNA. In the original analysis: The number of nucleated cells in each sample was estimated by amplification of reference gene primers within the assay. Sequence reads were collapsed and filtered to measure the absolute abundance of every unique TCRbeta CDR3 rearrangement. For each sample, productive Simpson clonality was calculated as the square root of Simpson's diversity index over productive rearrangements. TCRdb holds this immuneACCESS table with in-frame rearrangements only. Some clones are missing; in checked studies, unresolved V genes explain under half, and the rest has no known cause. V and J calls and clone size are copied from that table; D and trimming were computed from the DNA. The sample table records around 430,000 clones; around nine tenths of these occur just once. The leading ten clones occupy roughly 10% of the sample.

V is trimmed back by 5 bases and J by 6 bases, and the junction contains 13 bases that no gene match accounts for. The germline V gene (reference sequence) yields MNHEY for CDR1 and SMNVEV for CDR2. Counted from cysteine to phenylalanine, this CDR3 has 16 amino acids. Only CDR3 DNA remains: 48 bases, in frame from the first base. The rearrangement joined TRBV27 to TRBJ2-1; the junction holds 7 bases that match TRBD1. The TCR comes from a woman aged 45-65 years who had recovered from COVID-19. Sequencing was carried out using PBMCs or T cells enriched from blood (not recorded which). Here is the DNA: TGTGCCAGCAGTATCACCTTCGACAGGGTCGTCAATGAGCAGTTCTTC. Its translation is CASSITFDRVVNEQFF.